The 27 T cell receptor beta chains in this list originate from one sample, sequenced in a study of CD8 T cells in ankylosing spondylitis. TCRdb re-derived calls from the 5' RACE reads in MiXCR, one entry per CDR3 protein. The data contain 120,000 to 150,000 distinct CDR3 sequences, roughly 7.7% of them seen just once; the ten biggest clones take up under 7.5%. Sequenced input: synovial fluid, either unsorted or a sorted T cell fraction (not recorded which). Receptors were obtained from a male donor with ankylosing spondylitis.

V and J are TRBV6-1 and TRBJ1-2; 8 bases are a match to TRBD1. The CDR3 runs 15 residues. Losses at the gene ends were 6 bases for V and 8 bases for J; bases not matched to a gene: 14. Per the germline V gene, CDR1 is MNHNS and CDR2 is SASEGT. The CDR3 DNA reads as TGTGCCAGCAGACAGGGGACGACAGGGGTGAGAGGCTACACCTTC. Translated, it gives CASRQGTTGVRGYTF.

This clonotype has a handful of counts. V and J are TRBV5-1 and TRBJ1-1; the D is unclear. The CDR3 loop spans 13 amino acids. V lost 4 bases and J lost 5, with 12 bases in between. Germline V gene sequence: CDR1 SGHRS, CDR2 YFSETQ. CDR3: CASSKKDLTEAFF. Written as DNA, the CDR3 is TGCGCCAGCAGCAAGAAGGACCTTACTGAAGCTTTCTTT.

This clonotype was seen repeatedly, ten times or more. The DNA for the CDR3 is TGCAGTGCTAGAGGGGCAAGCTATGGCTACACCTTC. Translation: CSARGASYGYTF. The V and J genes are TRBV20-1 and TRBJ1-2; no clear D gene. CDR1 is DFQATT and CDR2 is SNEGSKA in the germline V gene (reference sequence). CDR3 length: 12 residues. The V and J ends lost 1 base and 4 bases respectively, with 7 bases between them.

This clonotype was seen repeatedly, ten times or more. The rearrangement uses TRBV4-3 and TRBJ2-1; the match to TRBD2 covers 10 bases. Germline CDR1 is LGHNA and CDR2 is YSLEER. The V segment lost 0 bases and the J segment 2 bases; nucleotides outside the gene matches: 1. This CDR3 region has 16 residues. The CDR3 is CASSQDGTSAYNEQFF. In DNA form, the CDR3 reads TGCGCCAGCAGCCAAGATGGGACTAGCGCCTACAATGAGCAGTTCTTC.

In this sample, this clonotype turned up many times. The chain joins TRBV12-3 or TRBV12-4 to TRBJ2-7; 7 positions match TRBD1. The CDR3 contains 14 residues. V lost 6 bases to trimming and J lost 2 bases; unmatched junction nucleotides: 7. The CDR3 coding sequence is TGTGCCAGCAGGACAGGACAGGCAGCCTACGAGCAGTACTTC. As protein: CASRTGQAAYEQYF.

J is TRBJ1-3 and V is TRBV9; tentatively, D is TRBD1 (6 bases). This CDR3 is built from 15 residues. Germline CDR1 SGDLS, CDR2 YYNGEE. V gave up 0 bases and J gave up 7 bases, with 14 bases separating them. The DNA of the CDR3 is TGTGCCAGCAGCGTAGGCGGACGGGGGCAGAACACCATATATTTT. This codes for CASSVGGRGQNTIYF.

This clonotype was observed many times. The CDR3 DNA reads TGCAGTGCTAGAGATACCCCCTATGGGGGAAGGGGGACGGCCCAGTACTTC. The encoded protein is CSARDTPYGGRGTAQYF. The chain employs TRBV20-1 and TRBJ2-5; perhaps TRBD1 as D (6 bases). CDR1 is DFQATT, CDR2 SNEGSKA, per germline (reference sequence). This CDR3 has 17 amino acids. The germline V and J ends were trimmed by 0 bases and 9 bases, with 26 bases remaining between them.

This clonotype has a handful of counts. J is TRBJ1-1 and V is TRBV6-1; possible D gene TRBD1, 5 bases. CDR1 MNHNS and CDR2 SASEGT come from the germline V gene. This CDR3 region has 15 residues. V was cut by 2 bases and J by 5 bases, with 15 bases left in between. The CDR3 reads CASSEWTTMGTEAFF. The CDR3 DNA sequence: TGTGCCAGCAGTGAATGGACAACCATGGGGACTGAAGCTTTCTTT.

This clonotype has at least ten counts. The CDR3, as DNA: TGCGCCAGCAGCCAAGGGGGACCCAATCAGCCCCAGCATTTT. Residues: CASSQGGPNQPQHF. V is TRBV4-3 and J is TRBJ1-5, with D tentatively TRBD1 (5 bases). Trimming cost V 1 base and J 3 bases, with 7 bases left between them. Germline values: CDR1 LGHNA, CDR2 YSLEER. This CDR3 contains 14 residues.

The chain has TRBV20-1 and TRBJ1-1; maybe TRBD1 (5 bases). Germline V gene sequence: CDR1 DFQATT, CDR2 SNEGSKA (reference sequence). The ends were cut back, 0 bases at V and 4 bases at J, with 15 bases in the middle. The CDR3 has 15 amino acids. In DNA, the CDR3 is TGCAGTGCTAGAGAGAGCGCAGGGTATAGCACTGAAGCTTTCTTT. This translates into CSARESAGYSTEAFF.

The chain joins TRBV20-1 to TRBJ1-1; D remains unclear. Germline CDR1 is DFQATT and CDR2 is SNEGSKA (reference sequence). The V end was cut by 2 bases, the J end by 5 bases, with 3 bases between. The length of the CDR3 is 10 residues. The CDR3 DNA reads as TGCAGTGCTAGATGGACTGAAGCTTTCTTT. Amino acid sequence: CSARWTEAFF.

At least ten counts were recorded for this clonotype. The CDR3 DNA follows: TGTGCCAGCACCCGTAACAGGGGGAGCAATCAGCCCCAGCATTTT. It translates to CASTRNRGSNQPQHF. This rearrangement joins TRBV7-2 to TRBJ1-5; 8 bases fit TRBD1. With 7 bases clipped from V and 1 base from J, the junction kept 6 bases outside the gene matches. From germline, CDR1 is SGHTA and CDR2 FQGNSA. The CDR3 is 15 residues long.

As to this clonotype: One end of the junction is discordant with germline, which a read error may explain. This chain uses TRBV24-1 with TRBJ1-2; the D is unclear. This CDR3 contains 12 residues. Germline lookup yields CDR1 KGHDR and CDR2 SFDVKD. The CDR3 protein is CATSDFGYDEHF. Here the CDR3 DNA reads TGTGCCACCAGTGATTTTGGTTATGATGAACACTTC.

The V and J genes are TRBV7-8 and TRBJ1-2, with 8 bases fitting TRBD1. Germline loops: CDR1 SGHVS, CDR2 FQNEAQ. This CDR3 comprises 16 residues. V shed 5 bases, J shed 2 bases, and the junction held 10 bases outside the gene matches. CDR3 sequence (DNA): TGTGCCAGCAGCCCGCGTGACAGGGGTCCAAACTATGGCTACACCTTC. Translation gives CASSPRDRGPNYGYTF.

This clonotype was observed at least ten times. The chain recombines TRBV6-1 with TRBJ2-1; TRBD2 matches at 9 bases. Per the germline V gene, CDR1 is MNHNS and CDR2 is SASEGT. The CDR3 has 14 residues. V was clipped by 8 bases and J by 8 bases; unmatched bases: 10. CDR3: CASHNSGGGYEQFF. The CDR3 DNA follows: TGTGCCAGCCATAATAGCGGGGGAGGCTATGAGCAGTTCTTC.

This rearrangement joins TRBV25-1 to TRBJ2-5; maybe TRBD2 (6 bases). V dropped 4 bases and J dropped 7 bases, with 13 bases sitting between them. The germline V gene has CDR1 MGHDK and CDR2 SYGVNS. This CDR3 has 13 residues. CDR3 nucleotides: TGTGCCAGCAGTGCGCGGGACGTGGGGACCCAGTACTTC. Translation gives CASSARDVGTQYF. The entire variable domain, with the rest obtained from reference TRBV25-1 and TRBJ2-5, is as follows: EADIYQTPRYLVIGTGKKITLECSQTMGHDKMYWYQQDPGMELHLIHYSYGVNSTEKGDLSSESTVSRIRTEHFPLTLESARPSHTSQYLCASSARDVGTQYFGPGTRLLVL.

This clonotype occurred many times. Written as DNA, the CDR3 is TGTGCCAGCAGCTTATTGGGAGGGAACACTGAAGCTTTCTTT. This gives the protein CASSLLGGNTEAFF. V and J are TRBV7-3 and TRBJ1-1; D remains ambiguous. V was pared by 2 bases and J by 1 base, with 8 bases between. In germline, CDR1 is SGHTA, CDR2 FQGTGA. The CDR3 contains 14 residues.

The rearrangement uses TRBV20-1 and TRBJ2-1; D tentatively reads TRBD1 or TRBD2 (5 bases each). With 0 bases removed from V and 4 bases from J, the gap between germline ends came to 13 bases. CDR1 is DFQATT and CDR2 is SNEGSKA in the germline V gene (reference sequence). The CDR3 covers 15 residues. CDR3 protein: CSARDGTHQYNEQFF. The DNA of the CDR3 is TGCAGTGCTAGAGATGGGACCCATCAATACAATGAGCAGTTCTTC.

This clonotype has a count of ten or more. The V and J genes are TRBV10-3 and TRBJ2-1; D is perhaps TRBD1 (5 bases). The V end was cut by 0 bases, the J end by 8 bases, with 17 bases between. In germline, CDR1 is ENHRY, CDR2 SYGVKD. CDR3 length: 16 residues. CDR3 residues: CAISESIQVEGDEQFF. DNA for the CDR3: TGTGCCATCAGTGAGTCGATCCAGGTGGAAGGGGATGAGCAGTTCTTC.

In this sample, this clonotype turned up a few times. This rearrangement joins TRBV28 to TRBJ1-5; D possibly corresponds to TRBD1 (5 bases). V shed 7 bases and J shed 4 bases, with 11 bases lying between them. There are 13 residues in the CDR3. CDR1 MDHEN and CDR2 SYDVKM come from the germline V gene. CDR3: CASNPGPNQPQHF. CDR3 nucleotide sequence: TGTGCCAGCAATCCGGGACCTAATCAGCCCCAGCATTTT. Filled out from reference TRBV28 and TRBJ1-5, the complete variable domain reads DVKVTQSSRYLVKRTGEKVFLECVQDMDHENMFWYRQDPGLGLRLIYFSYDVKMKEKGDIPEGYSVSREKKERFSLILESASTNQTSMYLCASNPGPNQPQHFGDGTRLSIL.

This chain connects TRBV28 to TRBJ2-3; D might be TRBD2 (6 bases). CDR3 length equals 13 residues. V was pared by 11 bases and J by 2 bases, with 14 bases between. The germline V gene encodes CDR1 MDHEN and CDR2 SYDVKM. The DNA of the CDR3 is TGTGCCGGCGGGGACCGCCCCACAGATACGCAGTATTTT. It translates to CAGGDRPTDTQYF. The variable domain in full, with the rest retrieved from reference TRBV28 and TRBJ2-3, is DVKVTQSSRYLVKRTGEKVFLECVQDMDHENMFWYRQDPGLGLRLIYFSYDVKMKEKGDIPEGYSVSREKKERFSLILESASTNQTSMYLCAGGDRPTDTQYFGPGTRLTVL.

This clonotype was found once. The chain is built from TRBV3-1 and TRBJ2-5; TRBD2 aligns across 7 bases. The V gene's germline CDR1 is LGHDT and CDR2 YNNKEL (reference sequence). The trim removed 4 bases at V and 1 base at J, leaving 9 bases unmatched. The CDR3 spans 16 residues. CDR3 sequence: CASSPPGGGPQETQYF. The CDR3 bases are TGTGCCAGCAGCCCCCCGGGGGGTGGGCCCCAAGAGACCCAGTACTTC.

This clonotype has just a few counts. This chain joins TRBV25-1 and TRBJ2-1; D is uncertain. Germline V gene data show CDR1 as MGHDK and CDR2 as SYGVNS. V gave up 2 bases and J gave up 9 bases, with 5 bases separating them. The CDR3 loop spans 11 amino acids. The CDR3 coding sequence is TGTGCCAGCAGTGAACGGGCTGAGCAGTTCTTC. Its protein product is CASSERAEQFF.

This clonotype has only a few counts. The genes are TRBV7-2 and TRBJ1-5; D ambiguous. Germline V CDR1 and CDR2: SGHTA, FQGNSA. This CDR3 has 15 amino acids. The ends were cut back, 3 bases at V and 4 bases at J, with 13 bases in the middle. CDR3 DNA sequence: TGTGCCAGCAGCTTGTATGGCACGCTAAATCAGCCCCAGCATTTT. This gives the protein CASSLYGTLNQPQHF. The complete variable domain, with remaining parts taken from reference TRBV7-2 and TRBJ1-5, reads GAGVSQSPSNKVTEKGKDVELRCDPISGHTALYWYRQSLGQGLEFLIYFQGNSAPDKSGLPSDRFSAERTGGSVSTLTIQRTQQEDSAVYLCASSLYGTLNQPQHFGDGTRLSIL.

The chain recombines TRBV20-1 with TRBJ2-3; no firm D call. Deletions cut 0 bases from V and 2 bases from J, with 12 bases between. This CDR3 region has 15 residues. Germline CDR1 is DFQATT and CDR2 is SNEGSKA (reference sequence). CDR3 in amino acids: CSARDSLILTDTQYF. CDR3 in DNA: TGCAGTGCTAGAGACTCGCTCATTCTCACAGATACGCAGTATTTT.

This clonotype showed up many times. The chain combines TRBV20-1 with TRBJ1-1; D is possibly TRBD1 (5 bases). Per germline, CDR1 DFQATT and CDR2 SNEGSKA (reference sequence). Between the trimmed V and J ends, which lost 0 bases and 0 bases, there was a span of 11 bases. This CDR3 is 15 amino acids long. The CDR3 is CSARDQKGLNTEAFF. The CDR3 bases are TGCAGTGCTAGAGATCAAAAGGGGTTGAACACTGAAGCTTTCTTT.

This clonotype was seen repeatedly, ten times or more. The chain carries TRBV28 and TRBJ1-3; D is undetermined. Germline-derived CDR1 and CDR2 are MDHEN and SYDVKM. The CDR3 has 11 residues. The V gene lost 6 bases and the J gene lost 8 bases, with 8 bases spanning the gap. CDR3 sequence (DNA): TGTGCCAGCAGGAGAAGGGACACCATATATTTT. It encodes CASRRRDTIYF.